The source of this T cell receptor (beta chain) is a study of beta chain features in type 1 diabetes. Whole-study findings and limits: Although PCR might favor shorter templates, it would do so equally in patients and controls. Moderate but significant shortening of TCRB CDR3s was recorded in all four CD4+ subsets from Type 1 diabetes patients.

The V end was cut by 4 bases, the J end by 4 bases, with 14 bases between. The CDR3 extends over 14 amino acids. Germline CDR1 SGHRS, CDR2 YFSETQ. This clone was counted a few times. What it recognizes is unknown. The sequenced template was cDNA made from the entire isolated RNA. Measured with immunoSEQ multiplex PCR; TCRdb has only the in-frame clones, and not every one. This table holds around 70,000 clones, 45% to 50% found once. The rearrangement links TRBV5-1 to TRBJ1-2; tentative D call: TRBD1 (5 bases). The clonotype comes from a man younger than 40 with type 1 diabetes. The specimen was central memory CD4+ T cells from blood. CDR3 residues: CASSVQRDSYGYTF. CDR3 DNA: TGCGCCAGCAGCGTACAGCGGGACTCCTATGGCTACACCTTC.